One and the same sample provided the 31 T cell receptor beta chains below, sequenced in a study of a mutant IDH1 vaccine in newly diagnosed glioma. Their recognized antigens are unknown. TCRdb keeps only in-frame clones here, not all; method: immunoSEQ multiplex PCR. The sample contains some 38,000 clones, 75% to 85% of which appear only once. Time point described: week 5, during vaccination. It was 300 ug of mutant IDH1 20-mer peptide that made up each vaccine dose, given with topical imiquimod. This material consisted of PBMCs, taken from a glioma patient whose treatment included an IDH1 peptide vaccine. The receptors derive from a man aged 35-49 years with glioma.

The V and J genes are TRBV4-1 and TRBJ2-7; the D is unclear. The V gene lost 1 base and the J gene lost 1 base, with 8 bases spanning the gap. The CDR3 spans 14 residues. The germline gives CDR1 MGHRA, CDR2 YSYEKL. The CDR3 DNA sequence: TGCGCCAGCAGCCAAGGGTTGGGATCCTACGAGCAGTACTTC. This sequence encodes CASSQGLGSYEQYF.

This chain connects TRBV6-1 to TRBJ2-3, with D maybe TRBD2 (5 bases). V was shortened by 7 bases and J by 2 bases, with 13 bases between the two germline ends. Germline CDR1 reads MNHNS; CDR2 reads SASEGT. CDR3 length equals 14 residues. This chain's CDR3 is CASTGLATTDTQYF. Written as DNA, the CDR3 is TGTGCCAGCACTGGACTCGCAACCACAGATACGCAGTATTTT.

The chain joins TRBV4-2 to TRBJ1-1; 10 bases match TRBD1. Per the germline V gene, CDR1 is LGHNA and CDR2 is YNFKEQ. The ends lost 0 bases at V and 5 bases at J; junction bases unmatched: 3. The CDR3 length is 15 residues. The CDR3 bases are TGTGCCAGCAGCCAAGAAGCGGGACAGGGGACTGAAGCTTTCTTT. It specifies CASSQEAGQGTEAFF.

The chain recombines TRBV6-5 with TRBJ2-3; 8 nucleotides match TRBD1. J gave up 2 bases and V 6 bases, and 7 bases lay outside the gene matches. CDR1 is MNHEY and CDR2 is SVGAGI in the germline V gene. The CDR3 has 15 amino acids. In DNA, the CDR3 is TGTGCCAGCAGCCCGAACAGGGGGTACACAGATACGCAGTATTTT. It specifies CASSPNRGYTDTQYF.

This chain joins TRBV29-1 and TRBJ1-2, with 7 bases fitting TRBD1. This CDR3 has 13 amino acids. From germline, CDR1 is SQVTM and CDR2 ANQGSEA. With V trimmed by 2 bases and J by 2 bases, 2 bases remained unmatched. The CDR3: CSVERDSNYGYTF. The DNA for the CDR3 is TGCAGCGTTGAACGGGACAGCAACTATGGCTACACCTTC.

This clone came up a few times. The chain carries TRBV2 and TRBJ2-2; 9 nucleotides agree with TRBD1. Germline lookup yields CDR1 SNHLY and CDR2 FYNNEI. V lost 6 bases, J lost 2 bases, and 4 bases stayed unmatched. The CDR3 consists of 15 residues. The CDR3 DNA sequence: TGTGCCAGCAGGCAACAGGGGGCTAACACCGGGGAGCTGTTTTTT. Residues: CASRQQGANTGELFF.

This clone has a single count. The rearrangement links TRBV19 to TRBJ1-5, with TRBD1 matching over 11 bases. V shed 5 bases, J shed 6 bases, and the junction held 9 bases outside the gene matches. The germline gives CDR1 LNHDA, CDR2 SQIVND (reference sequence). The length of the CDR3 is 16 residues. The CDR3, as DNA: TGTGCCAGTAGTGGGGACAGGGGGACGTTAGGTCAGCCCCAGCATTTT. This codes for CASSGDRGTLGQPQHF.

The chain recombines TRBV2 with TRBJ1-1, with no clear D. Germline assignment: CDR1 SNHLY and CDR2 FYNNEI. V lost 4 bases to trimming and J lost 1 base, with 10 bases between them. The CDR3 contains 14 residues. As DNA, the CDR3 is TGTGCCAGCAGTGTTGGCGGGAAGAACACTGAAGCTTTCTTT. Protein product: CASSVGGKNTEAFF.

J is TRBJ2-3 and V is TRBV7-9; D may be TRBD2 (5 bases). Trimming stripped 5 bases from V and 0 bases from J, with 12 bases between. CDR3 length equals 15 residues. Germline V gene sequence: CDR1 SEHNR, CDR2 FQNEAQ (reference sequence). The CDR3 DNA sequence: TGTGCCAGCAGCCACAGCGGTTCTAGCACAGATACGCAGTATTTT. Translated, it gives CASSHSGSSTDTQYF.

The V gene is TRBV6-6, the J gene TRBJ1-6; 8 nucleotides align to TRBD1. The CDR3 length is 15 residues. Germline trimming cut 6 bases from V and 7 bases from J; bases unmatched to any gene: 8. Germline loops: CDR1 MNHNY, CDR2 SVGAGI (reference sequence). In DNA, the CDR3 is TGTGCCAGCAGCCCCCTCCAGGGGGCCAATTCACCCCTCCACTTT. Protein sequence: CASSPLQGANSPLHF.

This chain uses TRBV25-1 with TRBJ1-6; 9 positions agree with TRBD1. Germline loops: CDR1 MGHDK, CDR2 SYGVNS. Losses at the gene ends were 5 bases for V and 9 bases for J; bases not matched to a gene: 5. The CDR3 has 14 residues. The CDR3: CASSRGQGFSPLHF. The CDR3 coding sequence is TGTGCCAGCAGTCGTGGACAGGGGTTTTCACCCCTCCACTTT. The whole variable domain, filled in from reference TRBV25-1 and TRBJ1-6, reads EADIYQTPRYLVIGTGKKITLECSQTMGHDKMYWYQQDPGMELHLIHYSYGVNSTEKGDLSSESTVSRIRTEHFPLTLESARPSHTSQYLCASSRGQGFSPLHFGNGTRLTVT.

The chain is built from TRBV20-1 and TRBJ1-1; D is ambiguous. This CDR3 region has 11 residues. Per the germline V gene, CDR1 is DFQATT and CDR2 is SNEGSKA (reference sequence). V was clipped by 6 bases and J by 2 bases, with 7 bases between them. CDR3 protein: CSAPRNTEAFF. In nucleotides, the CDR3 is TGCAGTGCCCCAAGAAACACTGAAGCTTTCTTT.

The gene calls are TRBV7-9 and TRBJ2-5, with D unclear. The CDR3 loop spans 14 amino acids. CDR1 is SEHNR, CDR2 FQNEAQ, per germline (reference sequence). Deletions cut 0 bases from V and 2 bases from J, with 7 bases between. In DNA form, the CDR3 reads TGTGCCAGCAGCTTAGCTAGGCAGCAAGAGACCCAGTACTTC. This gives the protein CASSLARQQETQYF.

The chain employs TRBV7-2 and TRBJ2-3, with 15 bases aligning to TRBD2. Trimming took 1 base from V and 4 from J; bases not matched to a gene: 6. Germline V gene lookup returns CDR1 SGHTA and CDR2 FQGNSA. This CDR3 is built from 18 residues. CDR3: CASSLVGLAGGGSDTQYF. The CDR3 DNA reads TGTGCCAGCAGCTTAGTGGGACTAGCGGGGGGTGGATCAGATACGCAGTATTTT. The full variable domain, completed using reference TRBV7-2 and TRBJ2-3, is GAGVSQSPSNKVTEKGKDVELRCDPISGHTALYWYRQSLGQGLEFLIYFQGNSAPDKSGLPSDRFSAERTGGSVSTLTIQRTQQEDSAVYLCASSLVGLAGGGSDTQYFGPGTRLTVL.

This clone is judged medium-sized. The J gene is TRBJ2-1, the V gene TRBV19, with TRBD2 identical over 7 bases. The germline V gene has CDR1 LNHDA and CDR2 SQIVND (reference sequence). The CDR3 sequence is 15 residues long. J was trimmed by 0 bases and V by 5 bases; bases with no gene match: 4. This chain's CDR3 is CASSVSSGSYNEQFF. The CDR3 region has the DNA TGTGCCAGTAGTGTCTCTAGCGGCTCCTACAATGAGCAGTTCTTC.

CDR3 nucleotide sequence: TGCGCCAGCAGCGAGGGTGACTATAATTCACCCCTCCACTTT. It codes for CASSEGDYNSPLHF. V usage is TRBV5-1 and J usage is TRBJ1-6, with D uncertain. The CDR3 is made up of 14 amino acids. V shed 4 bases and J shed 3 bases, with 8 bases lying between them. Looked up from germline, CDR1 is SGHRS and CDR2 is YFSETQ.

This chain links TRBV15 with TRBJ2-7; TRBD2 is a possible D gene (6 bases). CDR1 and CDR2 from the germline V gene are LNHNV and YYDKDF (reference sequence). The CDR3 contains 17 residues. The V end lost 2 bases, the J end lost 2 bases, and 19 bases lay between the germline ends. The CDR3 DNA reads TGTGCCACCAGCAGAACGGCGGACGGGGGAGCTACCTACGAGCAGTACTTC. Residues: CATSRTADGGATYEQYF.

The rearrangement links TRBV15 to TRBJ1-6; D is undetermined. V lost 0 bases and J 10 bases, leaving 7 bases between the germline ends. Germline V CDR1 and CDR2: LNHNV, YYDKDF (reference sequence). The CDR3 extends over 13 amino acids. The CDR3 DNA sequence: TGTGCCACCAGCAGAGATAGAAGATCACCCCTCCACTTT. Translating gives CATSRDRRSPLHF.

The gene calls are TRBV5-1 and TRBJ2-4, with D possibly matching TRBD2 (5 bases). Trimming took off 0 bases at V and 0 bases at J, with 13 bases between the two ends. This CDR3 has 17 amino acids. CDR1 and CDR2 (germline): SGHRS, YFSETQ. In DNA, the CDR3 is TGCGCCAGCAGCTTGGTTAGGGCAGGACTAGCCAAAAACATTCAGTACTTC. Its translation: CASSLVRAGLAKNIQYF.

V and J are TRBV4-2 and TRBJ1-2, with D maybe TRBD1 (6 bases). The CDR3 runs 14 residues. In germline, CDR1 is LGHNA, CDR2 YNFKEQ. Trimming pared 2 bases from V and 4 bases from J, leaving 11 bases between. The CDR3 loop reads CASSQLQGPYGYTF. The DNA of the CDR3 is TGTGCCAGCAGCCAATTACAGGGCCCCTATGGCTACACCTTC.

This rearrangement joins TRBV18 to TRBJ2-7, with 8 nucleotides matching TRBD1. Germline V gives CDR1 KGHSH, CDR2 LQKENI. The CDR3 runs to 14 residues. The J segment lost 4 bases and the V segment lost 3 bases, leaving 5 bases of the junction unmatched. CDR3 in amino acids: CASSPLDREYEQYF. In nucleotides, the CDR3 is TGTGCCAGCTCACCCCTGGACAGGGAGTACGAGCAGTACTTC. Drawing the rest from reference TRBV18 and TRBJ2-7, the complete variable domain is NAGVMQNPRHLVRRRGQEARLRCSPMKGHSHVYWYRQLPEEGLKFMVYLQKENIIDESGMPKERFSAEFPKEGPSILRIQQVVRGDSAAYFCASSPLDREYEQYFGPGTRLTVT.

Concerning this clone: At the DNA level, this CDR3 is encoded by other sequences in the same sample as well. The CDR3 DNA follows: TGTGCCAGCAGTGAGGGGAGACGGGAGACCCAGTACTTC. Its translation: CASSEGRRETQYF. The chain recombines TRBV2 with TRBJ2-5; TRBD2 might be the D (5 bases). The CDR3 contains 13 residues. Germline assignment: CDR1 SNHLY and CDR2 FYNNEI. Trimming removed 3 bases from V and 5 bases from J, with 10 bases in between.

The rearrangement links TRBV27 to TRBJ2-7, with D possibly being TRBD2 (5 bases). Germline CDR1 is MNHEY and CDR2 is SMNVEV (reference sequence). Trimming left V 3 bases short and J 5 bases short, with 8 bases between. This CDR3 comprises 12 residues. The CDR3 protein is CASSFPGDEQYF. The DNA of the CDR3 is TGTGCCAGCAGTTTCCCCGGGGACGAGCAGTACTTC.

This chain's CDR3 is CASSEGGQPQHF. CDR3 in DNA: TGTGCCAGCAGTGAAGGAGGTCAGCCCCAGCATTTT. This sequence joins TRBV6-1 and TRBJ1-5; D gene unclear. Between the trimmed V and J ends, which lost 1 base and 6 bases, there was a span of 4 bases. This CDR3 comprises 12 residues. The germline V gene has CDR1 MNHNS and CDR2 SASEGT.

V gene TRBV18 combines with J gene TRBJ1-2; 8 nucleotides align to TRBD1. CDR1 KGHSH and CDR2 LQKENI come from the germline V gene. The CDR3 sequence is 14 residues long. After removal of 4 bases from V and 6 bases from J, the junction contained 7 bases not matched to a gene. For the CDR3, the DNA is TGTGCCAGCTCACAGACAGGGGAAACTAATGGCTACACCTTC. It yields the protein CASSQTGETNGYTF.

The CDR3 region has the DNA TGCGCCAGCAGCCAAGCCGGGACAGGGAGGGGGGGCACTGAAGCTTTCTTT. The encoded protein is CASSQAGTGRGGTEAFF. The chain employs TRBV4-1 and TRBJ1-1, with 9 positions matching TRBD1. This CDR3 is 17 amino acids long. CDR1 is MGHRA, CDR2 YSYEKL, per germline. V lost 1 base, J lost 4 bases, and 10 bases stayed unmatched.

The chain links TRBV2 to TRBJ1-1, with a possible D match to TRBD1 (6 bases). This CDR3 is built from 20 residues. V was trimmed by 5 bases and J by 3 bases, leaving 31 bases between them. Germline V CDR1 and CDR2: SNHLY, FYNNEI. The CDR3 DNA sequence: TGTGCCAGCAGTCATTCCTTTATCCCCGGGCAGGGGTCCCTGGACACTGAAGCTTTCTTT. Amino acids: CASSHSFIPGQGSLDTEAFF.

The chain links TRBV6-6 to TRBJ2-2; D is perhaps TRBD2 (7 bases). CDR3 length equals 15 residues. The germline V and J ends were trimmed by 8 bases and 6 bases, with 19 bases remaining between them. The V gene's germline CDR1 is MNHNY and CDR2 SVGAGI (reference sequence). This CDR3 is CASQRGGATAGELFF. The CDR3 DNA follows: TGTGCCAGCCAAAGGGGGGGCGCGACAGCCGGGGAGCTGTTTTTT.

J is TRBJ1-6 and V is TRBV18; D call uncertain. The V end lost 2 bases, the J end lost 3 bases, and 11 bases lay between the germline ends. Germline values: CDR1 KGHSH, CDR2 LQKENI. The CDR3 consists of 16 residues. The CDR3 DNA is TGTGCCAGCTCACCATTCAGCTGGGACTATAATTCACCCCTCCACTTT. Amino acids: CASSPFSWDYNSPLHF. Combining the CDR3 with reference TRBV18 and TRBJ1-6 gives the whole variable domain NAGVMQNPRHLVRRRGQEARLRCSPMKGHSHVYWYRQLPEEGLKFMVYLQKENIIDESGMPKERFSAEFPKEGPSILRIQQVVRGDSAAYFCASSPFSWDYNSPLHFGNGTRLTVT.

The chain has TRBV7-3 and TRBJ1-1, with D perhaps matching TRBD1 (5 bases). V was trimmed by 5 bases and J by 2 bases, leaving 15 bases between them. Per germline, CDR1 SGHTA and CDR2 FQGTGA. The CDR3 totals 15 residues. CDR3 coding DNA: TGTGCCAGCAGCCTGGGGGTGGGGCTAAACACTGAAGCTTTCTTT. It translates to CASSLGVGLNTEAFF.

The chain joins TRBV5-1 to TRBJ2-6; D perhaps matches TRBD1 (6 bases). Trimming cost V 7 bases and J 0 bases, with 14 bases left between them. CDR3 size: 16 residues. Germline-derived CDR1 and CDR2 are SGHRS and YFSETQ. CDR3 nucleotide sequence: TGCGCCAGCGGCCGGACAGTCAGCTCTGGGGCCAACGTCCTGACTTTC. It specifies CASGRTVSSGANVLTF.